The sequence of this TCR beta chain was determined in a study of T cell responses to AZD1222 COVID-19 vaccine. Overall study results and limits: Sampled repertoires all dated from after the peak T cell response. Spike-specific TCR repertoires showed rising breadth and depth after two AZD1222 doses. The sample set comprised mostly white British donors with more females, and clonal diversity was possibly underestimated.

The CDR3 is 12 amino acids. The V gene lost 8 bases and the J gene lost 0 bases, with 8 bases spanning the gap. Germline V CDR1 and CDR2: LNHDA, SQIVND (reference sequence). With respect to this clone: The antigen is unknown.

The data were produced by immunoSEQ multiplex PCR, yet TCRdb's version contains in-frame clones alone and is incomplete. The top ten clones hold 3% to 3.5% of a sample with about 150,000 clones, about nine tenths of them seen once. This chain uses TRBV19 with TRBJ2-7; the D is unclear. The source of this sequence is an adult in good health. Sequences were derived from peripheral blood, sampled on day 0 of AZD1222 vaccination. This chain's CDR3 is CASFGSSYEQYF. CDR3 coding DNA: TGTGCCAGTTTCGGCAGCTCCTACGAGCAGTACTTC. The entire variable domain, with the rest obtained from reference TRBV19 and TRBJ2-7, is as follows: DGGITQSPKYLFRKEGQNVTLSCEQNLNHDAMYWYRQDPGQGLRLIYYSQIVNDFQKGDIAEGYSVSREKKESFPLTVTSAQKNPTAFYLCASFGSSYEQYFGPGTRLTVT.